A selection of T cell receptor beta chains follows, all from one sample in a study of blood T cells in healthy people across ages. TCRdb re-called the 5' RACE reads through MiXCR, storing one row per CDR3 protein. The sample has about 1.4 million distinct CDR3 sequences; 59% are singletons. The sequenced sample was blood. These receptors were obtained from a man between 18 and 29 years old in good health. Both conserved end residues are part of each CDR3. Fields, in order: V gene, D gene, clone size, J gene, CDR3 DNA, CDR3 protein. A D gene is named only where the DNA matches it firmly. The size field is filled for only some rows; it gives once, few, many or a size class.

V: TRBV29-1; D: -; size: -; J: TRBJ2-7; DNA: TGCAGCGTTGAAATCCGGAGACGGGCCTACAATGAGCAGTACTTC; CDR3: CSVEIRRRAYNEQYF
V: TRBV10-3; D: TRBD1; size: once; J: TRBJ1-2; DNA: TGTGCCATCAGTGAGGAGGACAGGGGCTCATGGGTCTATGGCTACACCTTC; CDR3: CAISEEDRGSWVYGYTF
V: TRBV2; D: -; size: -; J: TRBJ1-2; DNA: TGTGCCAGCAGTGAAGCTGTGGGGACCACCAAAGCTAACTATGGCTACACCTTC; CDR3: CASSEAVGTTKANYGYTF
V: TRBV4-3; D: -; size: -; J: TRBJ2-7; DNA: TGCGCCAGCAGCCAAGGGGGGACATTATCCGCCGGTGAGCAGTACTTC; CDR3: CASSQGGTLSAGEQYF
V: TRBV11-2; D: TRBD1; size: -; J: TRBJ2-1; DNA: TGTGCCAGCAGCCCGGGACAGGGGTTAGTCATTGAGCAGTTCTTC; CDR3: CASSPGQGLVIEQFF
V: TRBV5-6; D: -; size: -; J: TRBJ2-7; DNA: TGTGCCAGCAGCTTGGGTGTCGCGGTGACCTACGAGCAGTACTTC; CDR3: CASSLGVAVTYEQYF
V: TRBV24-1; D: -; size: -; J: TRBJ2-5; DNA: TGTGCCACCAGTGATTTCGTAGGTCGTGAGCAGTACTTC; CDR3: CATSDFVGREQYF
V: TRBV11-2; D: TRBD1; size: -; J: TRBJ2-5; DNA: TGTGCCAGCAGTTCGGAAAGGACAGGGTACGAGACCCAGTACTTC; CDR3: CASSSERTGYETQYF
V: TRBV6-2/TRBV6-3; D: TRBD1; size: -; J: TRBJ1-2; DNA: TGTGCCAGCAGCGCCGGGACAGGGCCTTATGGCTACACCTTC; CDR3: CASSAGTGPYGYTF
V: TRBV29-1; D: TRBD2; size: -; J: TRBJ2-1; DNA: TGCAGCGTTGAAGGGGGTGGCGGGAGGGCCTACAATGAGCAGTTCTTC; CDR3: CSVEGGGGRAYNEQFF
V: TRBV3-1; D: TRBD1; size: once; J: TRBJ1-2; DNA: TGTGCCAGCAGCCAAGACAGGGGGCCTGACTATGGCTACACCTTC; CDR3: CASSQDRGPDYGYTF
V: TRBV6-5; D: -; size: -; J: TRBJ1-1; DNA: TGTGCCAGCAGTTACGTCGGGATCATGAACACTGAAGCTTTCTTT; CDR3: CASSYVGIMNTEAFF
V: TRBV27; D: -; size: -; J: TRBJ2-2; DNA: TGTGCCAGCAGTTTTCTGCCGTTCACCGGGGAGCTGTTTTTT; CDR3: CASSFLPFTGELFF